This T cell receptor (beta chain) was sequenced for a study of cytomegalovirus exposure and HLA in healthy donors. Whole-study results and caveats: It was reported that the classifier diagnosed cytomegalovirus status with high specificity and sensitivity in both the original and validation cohorts. Segments of the TCR beta V type were, in most cases, productive about 87% or about 30% of the time in an earlier analysis.

As concerns this clone: The target antigen is unknown.

The V end was cut by 5 bases, the J end by 2 bases, with 11 bases between. Germline loops: CDR1 MDHEN, CDR2 SYDVKM. This CDR3 is 14 amino acids long. The donors comprised healthy bone marrow donors. The PCR used 60 Vbeta and 13 Jbeta primers. Clones were read by immunoSEQ multiplex PCR, and TCRdb kept only the in-frame ones, dropping some. The table lists about 93,000 clones, roughly four fifths of them singletons. The sequenced material came from PBMCs. V is TRBV28 and J is TRBJ2-3; weak D call: TRBD2 (5 bases). The sequence came from a man aged 25 to 40 in good health and CMV-seronegative. Here the CDR3 DNA reads TGTGCCAGCAGTAGACCCGGGAACACAGATACGCAGTATTTT. Translating gives CASSRPGNTDTQYF.